This entry concerns a single T cell receptor beta chain. Its specificity is unknown. These data belong to a study of T cell repertoires in cytomegalovirus infection. TCRdb itself ran the reads through MiXCR, one entry per CDR3 protein. The sample holds a few hundred thousand distinct CDR3 sequences, almost 30% seen once. Study-wide results and limits: Individuals carrying CMV plus the relevant HLA were identified by cumulative frequency of public TCR beta families. The ex vivo response showed dominance by HLA-C-restricted CMV-specific TCR beta clonotypes.

The V end was cut by 2 bases, the J end by 6 bases, with 16 bases between. The CDR3 has 15 amino acids. Germline CDR1 is SGHTA and CDR2 is FQGNSA. Here the sequenced sample was cultured PBMCs, taken from culture after CMV antigen stimulation. This sequence was found in a human donor in good health (CMV status not recorded). Some clones in this sample may be carry-over from other donors' samples. The gene calls are TRBV7-2 and TRBJ1-2; no firm D call. The CDR3 DNA reads TGTGCCAGCAGCTTAATGGCGGAGAACGGTAATGGCTACACCTTC. Residues: CASSLMAENGNGYTF.